Listed here are 28 T cell receptor beta chains from one sample, sequenced in a study of blood T cell repertoires in COVID-19 (TCRdb year 2020). Library preparation employed the immunoSEQ multiplex PCR assay. Here the immuneACCESS table is served through TCRdb, limited to in-frame sequences with V and J called. Missing clones are a known gap in these copies; in checked studies unresolved V genes cover under half, and the rest lacks a known reason. The sample profile shows approximately 250,000 clones; 80% to 95% of them were found once. The ten biggest clones cover about 3% of the sample. Sequenced sample: PBMCs or T cells enriched from blood (not recorded which). The receptors originated from a middle-aged man who had been exposed to COVID-19.

V and J are TRBV19 and TRBJ1-5, with D hard to call. Germline lookup yields CDR1 LNHDA and CDR2 SQIVND (reference sequence). Between the trimmed V and J ends, which lost 2 bases and 5 bases, there was a span of 7 bases. CDR3 length: 13 amino acids. The CDR3 bases are TGTGCCAGTAGTATAAGCCCGGATCAGCCCCAGCATTTT. Residues: CASSISPDQPQHF.

V and J are TRBV9 and TRBJ2-6; TRBD2 agrees at 15 bases. The CDR3 totals 23 residues. V shed 1 base, J shed 1 base, and the junction held 15 bases outside the gene matches. Germline assignment: CDR1 SGDLS and CDR2 YYNGEE. The CDR3 DNA follows: TGTGCCAGCAGCGTACATATGGGGACTAGCGGGAGGACCCAAGGTTCTGGGGCCAACGTCCTGACTTTC. Translation: CASSVHMGTSGRTQGSGANVLTF.

V is TRBV28 and J is TRBJ1-1; D unclear. CDR3 length: 14 amino acids. Trimming pared 8 bases from V and 6 bases from J, leaving 19 bases between. Germline CDR1 reads MDHEN; CDR2 reads SYDVKM. In nucleotides, the CDR3 is TGTGCCAGCGGCACCCGACGGACGGGGTCTGAAGCTTTCTTT. It is translated as CASGTRRTGSEAFF.

This clone was recorded a few times. The chain is built from TRBV6-2 or TRBV6-3 and TRBJ2-7; D perhaps matches TRBD1 (5 bases). CDR1 is MNHEY, CDR2 SVGEGT, per germline. The CDR3 has 17 amino acids. The V end lost 1 base, the J end lost 2 bases, and 18 bases lay between the germline ends. CDR3 DNA: TGTGCCAGCAGTTACTTAAATGGAGTGGTAGGGGCCTACGAGCAGTACTTC. It yields the protein CASSYLNGVVGAYEQYF.

The chain has TRBV5-1 and TRBJ1-1, with TRBD1 identical over 9 bases. The CDR3 has 14 amino acids. CDR1 is SGHRS, CDR2 YFSETQ, per germline. V was clipped by 1 base and J by 4 bases; unmatched bases: 2. The CDR3 nucleotides read TGCGCCAGCAGCTTGACAGGGGGCTTCACTGAAGCTTTCTTT. Encoded protein: CASSLTGGFTEAFF.

The chain joins TRBV6-5 to TRBJ1-6; 9 nucleotides match TRBD1. The V gene end was trimmed by 5 bases and the J gene end by 7 bases; junction bases not matched to a gene: 6. Germline V CDR1 and CDR2: MNHEY, SVGAGI. The CDR3 extends over 15 amino acids. The DNA for the CDR3 is TGTGCCAGCAGTCGTCCGGGACAGGGAAATTCACCCCTCCACTTT. Protein: CASSRPGQGNSPLHF.

Only a few counts were recorded for this clone. The V and J genes are TRBV19 and TRBJ2-2; D is perhaps TRBD2 (5 bases). This CDR3 is built from 14 residues. V lost 7 bases and J lost 7, with 16 bases in between. Germline CDR1 and CDR2: LNHDA and SQIVND (reference sequence). The CDR3 DNA follows: TGTGCCAGTAAAACTGTGGGAGATAGCGGGGAGCTGTTTTTT. It is translated as CASKTVGDSGELFF.

The V gene is TRBV6-1, the J gene TRBJ2-7; 11 positions match TRBD1. Germline CDR1 is MNHNS and CDR2 is SASEGT. The CDR3 covers 15 residues. The J segment lost 3 bases and the V segment lost 2 bases, leaving 3 bases of the junction unmatched. The DNA for the CDR3 is TGTGCCAGCAGTGAATACGGGACAGGGGGCTACGAGCAGTACTTC. Residues: CASSEYGTGGYEQYF.

The chain joins TRBV7-9 to TRBJ2-3; the D is unclear. Deletions cut 2 bases from V and 5 bases from J, with 5 bases between. The CDR3 has 12 residues. From germline, CDR1 is SEHNR and CDR2 FQNEAQ (reference sequence). The CDR3 sequence is CASSLSLDTQYF. CDR3 bases: TGTGCCAGCAGCTTATCTCTAGATACGCAGTATTTT.

The chain has TRBV4-1 and TRBJ2-7; 12 nucleotides agree with TRBD1. Unmatched junction bases numbered 6, after V lost 8 bases and J lost 4 bases. The length of the CDR3 is 14 residues. Looked up from germline, CDR1 is MGHRA and CDR2 is YSYEKL. The DNA of the CDR3 is TGCGCCAGCTACCGGGACAGGGGGCTTTACGAGCAGTACTTC. Encoded protein: CASYRDRGLYEQYF.

This rearrangement joins TRBV28 to TRBJ2-1; TRBD2 aligns across 10 bases. CDR1 is MDHEN and CDR2 is SYDVKM in the germline V gene. Trimming took 8 bases from V and 4 from J; bases not matched to a gene: 5. This CDR3 spans 14 amino acids. The CDR3 reads CASWGLAKYNEQFF. CDR3 nucleotides: TGTGCCAGCTGGGGACTAGCGAAATACAATGAGCAGTTCTTC.

This rearrangement joins TRBV24-1 to TRBJ2-3; 11 bases are a match to TRBD1. After removal of 4 bases from V and 3 bases from J, the junction contained 5 bases not matched to a gene. The CDR3 is 16 amino acids. From germline, CDR1 is KGHDR and CDR2 SFDVKD. CDR3 DNA sequence: TGTGCCACCAGTGACCTCGGACAGGGGGCAACAGATACGCAGTATTTT. Its translation: CATSDLGQGATDTQYF.

V is TRBV10-3 and J is TRBJ2-1; tentative D call: TRBD2 (6 bases). Trimming took off 4 bases at V and 0 bases at J, with 13 bases between the two ends. Germline CDR1 is ENHRY and CDR2 is SYGVKD. CDR3 length: 16 amino acids. CDR3 nucleotide sequence: TGTGCCATCAGTGGCAAGGGAGGTTCCTCCTACAATGAGCAGTTCTTC. Translation: CAISGKGGSSYNEQFF.

The chain employs TRBV28 and TRBJ2-3; 15 positions agree with TRBD2. Germline V gives CDR1 MDHEN, CDR2 SYDVKM. This CDR3 has 18 residues. V lost 4 bases, J lost 5 bases, and 10 bases stayed unmatched. CDR3 bases: TGTGCCAGCAGTTACGGACTAGCGGGAGGGCCTTATGAAGATACGCAGTATTTT. It encodes CASSYGLAGGPYEDTQYF.

The gene calls are TRBV5-4 and TRBJ2-3, with TRBD2 matching over 9 bases. The CDR3 extends over 14 amino acids. CDR1 and CDR2 from the germline V gene are SGHNT and YYREEE (reference sequence). V lost 5 bases and J lost 5; bases outside the gene matches: 6. CDR3 in amino acids: CASSLPTSGDTQYF. The CDR3 coding sequence is TGTGCCAGCAGTTTACCGACTAGCGGAGATACGCAGTATTTT.

This sequence joins TRBV19 and TRBJ1-2; D uncertain. CDR3 length equals 14 residues. Looked up from germline, CDR1 is LNHDA and CDR2 is SQIVND (reference sequence). Trimming took 3 bases from V and 3 from J, leaving 11 bases between them. The CDR3 loop reads CASSMVNRYYGYTF. The CDR3 nucleotides read TGTGCCAGTAGTATGGTCAACAGATACTATGGCTACACCTTC.

The rearrangement uses TRBV12-5 and TRBJ1-5, with 7 bases matching TRBD1. CDR1 is LGHNT, CDR2 FRNRAP, per germline. Unmatched junction bases numbered 1, after V lost 2 bases and J lost 0 bases. The CDR3 sequence is 15 residues long. This chain's CDR3 is CASGLQGDSNQPQHF. In DNA, the CDR3 is TGTGCTAGTGGTTTGCAGGGGGATAGCAATCAGCCCCAGCATTTT.

This clone was counted a few times. This chain connects TRBV28 to TRBJ1-2; no firm D call. Germline CDR1 and CDR2: MDHEN and SYDVKM. The ends were cut back, 1 base at V and 5 bases at J, with 14 bases in the middle. This CDR3 region has 15 residues. The CDR3 DNA reads TGTGCCAGCAGTTTATTTGTCCTACGGGATTATGGCTACACCTTC. This encodes CASSLFVLRDYGYTF.

The chain carries TRBV30 and TRBJ2-7; D is unclear. Trimming took 2 bases from V and 4 from J, leaving 9 bases between them. The CDR3 sequence is 12 residues long. Germline V lookup: CDR1 GTSNPN, CDR2 SVGIG (reference sequence). The CDR3 reads CAWSPQFYEQYF. CDR3 sequence (DNA): TGTGCCTGGAGTCCACAATTTTACGAGCAGTACTTC.

This chain links TRBV5-1 with TRBJ1-1; D gene unclear. This CDR3 comprises 14 residues. In germline, CDR1 is SGHRS, CDR2 YFSETQ. The V gene lost 2 bases and the J gene lost 6 bases, with 14 bases spanning the gap. CDR3 sequence: CASSLVGPLAEAFF. DNA of the CDR3: TGCGCCAGCAGCTTAGTGGGCCCGTTGGCTGAAGCTTTCTTT.

This clone was seen once. This chain joins TRBV18 and TRBJ1-1; a possible D gene is TRBD1 (5 bases). V shed 3 bases and J shed 4 bases, with 21 bases lying between them. Germline V gene data show CDR1 as KGHSH and CDR2 as LQKENI. This CDR3 contains 17 residues. The CDR3 DNA reads TGTGCCAGCTCACCTCCGGGACTCGCCCGCGGGGGCACTGAAGCTTTCTTT. It translates to CASSPPGLARGGTEAFF.

The chain is built from TRBV28 and TRBJ2-2; 10 bases match TRBD2. Trimming cost V 5 bases and J 3 bases; bases outside gene matches: 6. Germline V gives CDR1 MDHEN, CDR2 SYDVKM. This CDR3 has 16 amino acids. The CDR3 spells CASSPSGTSDTGELFF. The DNA for the CDR3 is TGTGCCAGCAGTCCCTCCGGGACTAGCGACACCGGGGAGCTGTTTTTT. The variable domain in full, completed from reference TRBV28 and TRBJ2-2, reads DVKVTQSSRYLVKRTGEKVFLECVQDMDHENMFWYRQDPGLGLRLIYFSYDVKMKEKGDIPEGYSVSREKKERFSLILESASTNQTSMYLCASSPSGTSDTGELFFGEGSRLTVL.

The chain couples TRBV6-4 to TRBJ1-1; the match to TRBD1 covers 10 bases. The germline gives CDR1 MRHNA, CDR2 SNTAGT. The length of the CDR3 is 14 residues. The V and J ends lost 6 bases and 2 bases, in that order; junction bases with no gene match: 3. The CDR3 sequence: CASSRDRGNTEAFF. DNA for the CDR3: TGTGCCAGCAGCCGGGACAGGGGTAACACTGAAGCTTTCTTT.

The chain carries TRBV3-1 (or the pseudogene TRBV3-2) and TRBJ1-1; possibly TRBD1 for D (6 bases). Per germline, CDR1 LGHDT and CDR2 YNNKEL (reference sequence). The CDR3 sequence is 14 residues long. V lost 4 bases and J 2 bases, leaving 11 bases between the germline ends. CDR3 amino acids: CASSRTASNTEAFF. The CDR3 bases are TGTGCCAGCAGCCGGACAGCTAGTAACACTGAAGCTTTCTTT.

CDR3 sequence: CASSIGTGITFNNQPQHF. The CDR3 coding sequence is TGTGCCAGTAGTATAGGGACAGGGATTACTTTTAACAATCAGCCCCAGCATTTT. This chain links TRBV19 with TRBJ1-5; TRBD1 agrees at 8 bases. The CDR3 totals 18 residues. After removal of 1 base from V and 3 bases from J, the junction contained 11 bases not matched to a gene. Germline V gene data show CDR1 as LNHDA and CDR2 as SQIVND (reference sequence).

V gene TRBV28 combines with J gene TRBJ1-2, with 9 positions matching TRBD1. J was trimmed by 4 bases and V by 6 bases; bases with no gene match: 6. From germline, CDR1 is MDHEN and CDR2 SYDVKM. CDR3 size: 14 residues. Here the CDR3 DNA reads TGTGCCAGCAGACCAACAGGGGGCTCCTATGGCTACACCTTC. This encodes CASRPTGGSYGYTF.

The V and J genes are TRBV24-1 and TRBJ2-7; D is unclear. V was clipped by 4 bases and J by 6 bases, with 12 bases between them. Germline values: CDR1 KGHDR, CDR2 SFDVKD. This CDR3 is built from 13 residues. CDR3 region: CATSDEMNGEQYF. The CDR3 DNA sequence: TGTGCCACCAGTGACGAGATGAACGGCGAGCAGTACTTC.

The chain recombines TRBV10-3 with TRBJ1-2, with TRBD1 matching over 11 bases. The CDR3 is 15 residues long. The V segment lost 5 bases and the J segment 1 base; nucleotides outside the gene matches: 3. Germline CDR1 and CDR2: ENHRY and SYGVKD. CDR3 sequence: CAISRTGGSNYGYTF. CDR3 coding DNA: TGTGCCATCAGTCGGACAGGGGGCAGTAACTATGGCTACACCTTC.